Listed below are T cell receptor beta chains from one sample, sequenced in a study of T cell changes during pregnancy in multiple sclerosis. Libraries were prepared by immunoSEQ multiplex PCR; TCRdb keeps only in-frame clonotypes and omits some of them. The sample holds more than 45,000 clones, around 93% seen once. The source was CD8+ T cells from peripheral blood mononuclear cells, collected in the second trimester of pregnancy. Source of these receptors: a female donor with multiple sclerosis, enrolled in a pregnancy study. Both conserved end residues are part of each CDR3. Each record gives: D gene, clone size, J gene, V gene, CDR3 protein, CDR3 DNA. The D gene is left open where the match is weak. Only some rows state a clone size, as once, few, many or a class for expanded clones.

NA | NA | TRBJ1-2 | TRBV4-1 | CASSHLAGAGDGYTF | TGCGCCAGCAGCCACCTCGCGGGGGCGGGGGATGGCTACACCTTC
NA | few | TRBJ1-5 | TRBV9 | CASSVGANQPQHF | TGTGCCAGCAGCGTAGGAGCAAATCAGCCCCAGCATTTT
NA | NA | TRBJ2-2 | TRBV4-3 | CASSLTVGPVFVGELFF | TGCGCCAGCAGCCTCACAGTGGGGCCGGTTTTCGTCGGGGAGCTGTTTTTT
NA | once | TRBJ2-1 | TRBV29-1 | CSAKGGTKYNEQFF | TGCAGCGCGAAAGGGGGAACCAAATACAATGAGCAGTTCTTC
NA | NA | TRBJ2-3 | TRBV18 | CASSWTPSHTDTQYF | TGTGCCAGCTCATGGACGCCTAGCCACACAGATACGCAGTATTTT
TRBD1 | NA | TRBJ2-7 | TRBV7-3 | CASSSTGFRSEQYF | TGTGCCAGCAGCTCGACAGGGTTTCGGAGCGAGCAGTACTTC
TRBD2 | once | TRBJ2-3 | TRBV18 | CASSPRLAGGHGDTQYF | TGTGCCAGCTCACCACGACTAGCGGGGGGGCATGGAGATACGCAGTATTTT
NA | NA | TRBJ2-7 | TRBV27 | CASSPGRGAYEQYF | TGTGCCAGCAGTCCGGGGAGGGGGGCCTACGAGCAGTACTTC
TRBD1 | NA | TRBJ1-2 | TRBV7-6 | CASSDRAGDGYTF | TGTGCCAGCAGCGACAGGGCGGGCGATGGCTACACCTTC
NA | NA | TRBJ1-5 | TRBV9 | CASNTGRPNQPQHF | TGTGCCAGCAACACAGGGAGACCTAATCAGCCCCAGCATTTT
TRBD1 | NA | TRBJ2-7 | TRBV2 | CASQTTGESYEQYF | TGTGCCAGCCAGACGACAGGGGAGTCCTACGAGCAGTACTTC
TRBD1 | NA | TRBJ2-7 | TRBV18 | CASSLEQGTGGLAEIYEQYF | TGTGCCAGCTCACTCGAACAGGGGACAGGGGGGCTAGCGGAGATCTACGAGCAGTACTTC
NA | NA | TRBJ2-7 | TRBV12-5 | CASGLPIPYRGASYEQYF | TGTGCTAGTGGTTTGCCCATCCCTTACCGGGGGGCGTCCTACGAGCAGTACTTC
NA | NA | TRBJ2-5 | TRBV5-6 | CASRSYQETQYF | TGTGCCAGCAGATCGTACCAAGAGACCCAGTACTTC
TRBD1 | NA | TRBJ2-7 | TRBV5-1 | CASSSTGDHYEQYF | TGCGCCAGCAGCTCAACAGGGGATCATTACGAGCAGTACTTC
NA | NA | TRBJ2-3 | TRBV4-2 | CASSQDNPGKAQYF | TGTGCCAGCAGCCAAGATAATCCGGGGAAGGCGCAGTATTTT
NA | NA | TRBJ2-7 | TRBV27 | CASSLTTETIYEQYF | TGTGCCAGCAGTCTTACGACAGAGACCATCTACGAGCAGTACTTC
NA | NA | TRBJ1-5 | TRBV4-1 | CASSQGGGGQPQHF | TGCGCCAGCAGCCAAGGAGGGGGTGGTCAGCCCCAGCATTTT
NA | few | TRBJ1-4 | TRBV7-9 | CASSSGEDLGKLFF | TGTGCCAGCAGCTCGGGGGAGGACCTAGGAAAACTGTTTTTT
NA | NA | TRBJ1-1 | TRBV9 | CASKSLGGNTEAFF | TGTGCCAGCAAAAGCTTGGGAGGGAACACTGAAGCTTTCTTT
TRBD1 | NA | TRBJ1-3 | TRBV7-9 | CASSLEPGQGDRRGNTIYF | TGTGCCAGCAGCTTAGAACCGGGACAGGGGGATCGTCGAGGAAACACCATATATTTT
NA | NA | TRBJ2-1 | TRBV7-9 | CASSQGTPSSYNEQFF | TGTGCCAGCAGCCAGGGGACACCGAGCTCCTACAATGAGCAGTTCTTC
TRBD2 | NA | TRBJ2-2 | TRBV9 | CASSVVAGVDTGELFF | TGTGCCAGCAGCGTAGTTGCGGGGGTGGACACCGGGGAGCTGTTTTTT
NA | NA | TRBJ2-2 | TRBV4-1 | CASSPGLSNTGELFF | TGCGCCAGCAGCCCAGGGCTCTCGAACACCGGGGAGCTGTTTTTT